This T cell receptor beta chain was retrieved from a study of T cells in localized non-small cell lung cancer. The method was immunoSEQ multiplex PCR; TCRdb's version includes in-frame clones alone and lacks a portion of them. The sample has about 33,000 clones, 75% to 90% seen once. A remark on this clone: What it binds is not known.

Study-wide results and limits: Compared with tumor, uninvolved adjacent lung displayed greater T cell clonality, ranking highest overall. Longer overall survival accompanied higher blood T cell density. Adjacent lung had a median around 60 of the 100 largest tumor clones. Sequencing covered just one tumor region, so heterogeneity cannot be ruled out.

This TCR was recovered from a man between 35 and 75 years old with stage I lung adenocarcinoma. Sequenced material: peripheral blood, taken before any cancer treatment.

The CDR3, as DNA: TGTGCCAGCACCCCAAGGGGGACAGGGCGCTACACCTTC. The encoded protein is CASTPRGTGRYTF. The chain uses TRBV6-1 and TRBJ1-2, with 9 positions matching TRBD1. The germline V gene has CDR1 MNHNS and CDR2 SASEGT. CDR3 length equals 13 residues. The V segment lost 7 bases and the J segment 9 bases; nucleotides outside the gene matches: 9.